What follows describes a single T cell receptor (beta chain). Its matching antigen is unknown. The data are from a study of T cell responses to AZD1222 COVID-19 vaccine. Study-wide points: A rise in Spike-specific TCR breadth and depth followed two AZD1222 doses. Regions 160-218 and 743-854 dominated among vaccine-associated CD4 TCRs spanning spike. The donors showed a predominance of white British ancestry and of females, with possible underestimation of clonal diversity.

Trimming shortened V by 4 bases and J by 3 bases, and 12 bases separated the two germline ends. There are 14 residues in the CDR3. Looked up from germline, CDR1 is GTSNPN and CDR2 is SVGIG (reference sequence). The repertoire was sequenced with immunoSEQ multiplex PCR; TCRdb's copy has only in-frame clones and lacks some. The repertoire holds about 98,000 clones, with almost 90% as singletons. This chain uses TRBV30 with TRBJ2-2; D is undetermined. Sequenced here: peripheral blood, sampled on day 0 of MenACWY control vaccination. This TCR came from an adult in good health. The CDR3 DNA reads TGTGCCTGGACCCCGGTGTTCGACACCGGGGAGCTGTTTTTT. Its protein is CAWTPVFDTGELFF. Filled out from reference TRBV30 and TRBJ2-2, the complete variable domain reads SQTIHQWPATLVQPVGSPLSLECTVEGTSNPNLYWYRQAAGRGLQLLFYSVGIGQISSEVPQNLSASRPQDRQFILSSKKLLLSDSGFYLCAWTPVFDTGELFFGEGSRLTVL.